Listed below are T cell receptor beta chains from one sample, sequenced in a study of post-analysis software for immune sequencing data. In TCRdb, the PCR reads were re-called with MiXCR into one record per CDR3 protein. The repertoire holds more than 350,000 distinct CDR3 sequences, with 30% to 40% as singletons. The source material was blood. These receptors came from a girl aged 2-10 years with multiple sclerosis. CDR3s include the opening cysteine and the closing phenylalanine or tryptophan. A D gene is named only where the DNA matches it firmly. The size field is filled for only some rows; it gives once, few, many or a size class.

J gene	clone size	D gene	V gene	CDR3 DNA	CDR3 protein
TRBJ2-5	once	.	TRBV28	TGTGCCAGCAGTTTCCTCGGGGGGCATTATGAGCAGTACTTC	CASSFLGGHYEQYF
TRBJ2-7	once	TRBD1	TRBV7-2	TGTGCCAACAGCTCCACCGGGACAGTTTACGAGCAGTACTTC	CANSSTGTVYEQYF
TRBJ2-7	.	TRBD1	TRBV30	TGTGCCTGGAGGGGGACAGGCTTTACCTACGAGCAGTACTTC	CAWRGTGFTYEQYF
TRBJ2-3	.	TRBD2	TRBV20-1	TGCAGTGCCCGCTCTAGCGGGGGGGCAGATACGCAGTATTTT	CSARSSGGADTQYF
TRBJ2-7	.	.	TRBV7-2	TGTGCCAGCAGCTTAGTCGGTGGAGGGGCCGCGGACTACGAGCAGTACTTC	CASSLVGGGAADYEQYF
TRBJ2-1	.	.	TRBV7-3	TGTGCCAGCAGCTTAAGAGCCGGGACGAGCTACAATGAGCAGTTCTTC	CASSLRAGTSYNEQFF
TRBJ2-7	few	TRBD1	TRBV27	TGTGCCAGCAGTTTATCCAACAGGGGCGAGCAGTACTTC	CASSLSNRGEQYF
TRBJ2-1	.	.	TRBV4-2	TGTGCCAGCAGTCCTTGGACAGTAACCTACAATGAGCAGTTCTTC	CASSPWTVTYNEQFF
TRBJ2-7	few	TRBD1	TRBV2	TGTGCCAGCGATTCGGGACAGGGATTCTACGAGCAGTACTTC	CASDSGQGFYEQYF
TRBJ2-7	few	TRBD1	TRBV6-6	TGTGCCAGCAGAACGCCGGGACAGGGGACCTACGAGCAGTACTTC	CASRTPGQGTYEQYF
TRBJ2-7	few	TRBD2	TRBV6-2/TRBV6-3	TGTGCCAGCAGATATCCGGGACTAGCGGACCCCTCCTACGAGCAGTACTTC	CASRYPGLADPSYEQYF
TRBJ2-1	.	TRBD2	TRBV28	TGTGCCAGCGGCGATAGCGGGAGGGCATACAATGAGCAGTTCTTC	CASGDSGRAYNEQFF
TRBJ1-2	few	.	TRBV2	TGTGCCAGCAGTGAAGGGCGGACGGTCTATGGCTACACCTTC	CASSEGRTVYGYTF
TRBJ1-4	few	TRBD1	TRBV5-6	TGTGCCAGCAGCCCACAGGGGTCGGGGGAAAAACTGTTTTTT	CASSPQGSGEKLFF
TRBJ2-7	.	TRBD1	TRBV28	TGTGCCAGCAGTTTTCGGGACAGGGGGCGGGAGCAGTACTTC	CASSFRDRGREQYF
TRBJ2-7	.	.	TRBV7-8	TGTGCCAGCAGCTTAGCACTAGCCGTCGAGCAGTACTTC	CASSLALAVEQYF
TRBJ1-4	.	TRBD1	TRBV9	TGTGCCAGCACCTCAGGGGGTCAGGGCGAAAAACTGTTTTTT	CASTSGGQGEKLFF
TRBJ1-2	.	.	TRBV28	TGTGCCAGCAGGCCGCCGGAGGAGGGGTATGGCTACACCTTC	CASRPPEEGYGYTF
TRBJ1-2	.	.	TRBV12-3/TRBV12-4	TGTGCCAGCAGTTTCCTTGGCGTTACCTCCTATGGCTACACCTTC	CASSFLGVTSYGYTF
TRBJ2-7	.	TRBD2	TRBV20-1	TGCAGTGCTAGGCCAACTAGCGGTCCTAACTCCTACGAGCAGTACTTC	CSARPTSGPNSYEQYF
TRBJ2-5	few	.	TRBV5-1	TGCGCCAGCAGTGGGTCTATTTCTCATCTCGCGGAGACCCAGTACTTC	CASSGSISHLAETQYF
TRBJ2-4	.	.	TRBV25-1	TGTGCCAGCAGTGAGGGGGGGGCGCGGATTCAGTACTTC	CASSEGGARIQYF
TRBJ1-1	.	TRBD1	TRBV5-1	TGCGCCAGCAGCCCCCACAGGGGGTCTAACTCGATTGCTGAAGCTTTCTTT	CASSPHRGSNSIAEAFF
TRBJ1-1	.	TRBD1	TRBV29-1	TGCAGCGCCCGGCTCCAGGGGGGTTTCACTGAAGCTTTCTTT	CSARLQGGFTEAFF
TRBJ1-1	few	.	TRBV7-6	TGTGCCAGCAGCTTAGCGGGGCTTCTCGGGGACTCTGAAGCTTTCTTT	CASSLAGLLGDSEAFF
TRBJ2-1	few	.	TRBV29-1	TGCAGCGTCCGTACGTTGGGCCTAGCAGTCACGAGGTTCTTC	CSVRTLGLAVTRFF
TRBJ2-7	.	.	TRBV30	TGTGCCTGTATGCTTGGGGAGATGAGGGGAGAGCAGTACTTC	CACMLGEMRGEQYF
TRBJ2-6	few	.	TRBV7-2	TGTGCCAGCAGCTTAGTAGGGACACAGGGTGGTTGGAACGTCCTGACTTTC	CASSLVGTQGGWNVLTF
TRBJ2-5	.	.	TRBV6-1	TGTGCCAGCATCTGGGGTAAAGAGACCCAGTACTTC	CASIWGKETQYF
TRBJ2-3	.	.	TRBV7-3	TGTGCCAGCAGCTTATTCGGGTCGGGTGATATGCAGTATTTT	CASSLFGSGDMQYF
TRBJ2-5	.	.	TRBV28	TGTGCCAGCAGTTTACAAAGTGAGACCCAGTACTTC	CASSLQSETQYF
TRBJ2-5	many	.	TRBV10-3	TGTGCCTGTGGGGAGGGACAGAAAGAGACCCAGTACTTC	CACGEGQKETQYF
TRBJ2-1	few	TRBD2	TRBV7-9	TGTGCCAGCAGCTCACAGTTAGCGGGATCCTACAATGAGCAGTTCTTC	CASSSQLAGSYNEQFF
TRBJ2-1	.	.	TRBV4-3	TGCGCCAGCAGCCAAGATTTAGCTGGCTCCTACAATGAGCAGTTCTTC	CASSQDLAGSYNEQFF
TRBJ1-2	.	.	TRBV4-1	TGCGCCAGCAGCCCGAACTGGTTTTTGGCCAGTAACTATGGCTACACCTTC	CASSPNWFLASNYGYTF
TRBJ1-1	few	TRBD1	TRBV29-1	TGCAGCGTTGGGCCCGGGACAGGCACTGAAGCTTTCTTT	CSVGPGTGTEAFF
TRBJ1-2	.	.	TRBV20-1	TGCAGTGCTAGAGGCTCGAGGACAGACCCATACTATGGCTACACCTTC	CSARGSRTDPYYGYTF
TRBJ2-7	few	TRBD1	TRBV28	TGTGCCAGCAGTCCAGATTCCGGGACAGGACACTACGAGCAGTACTTC	CASSPDSGTGHYEQYF
TRBJ2-7	few	.	TRBV10-3	TGTGCCATCAGTCCTGGGAACGAGCAGTACTTC	CAISPGNEQYF
TRBJ2-1	.	TRBD1	TRBV7-2	TGTGCCAGCATCCTCCTGGCACAGGGGGGCCCCAATGAGCAGTTCTTC	CASILLAQGGPNEQFF